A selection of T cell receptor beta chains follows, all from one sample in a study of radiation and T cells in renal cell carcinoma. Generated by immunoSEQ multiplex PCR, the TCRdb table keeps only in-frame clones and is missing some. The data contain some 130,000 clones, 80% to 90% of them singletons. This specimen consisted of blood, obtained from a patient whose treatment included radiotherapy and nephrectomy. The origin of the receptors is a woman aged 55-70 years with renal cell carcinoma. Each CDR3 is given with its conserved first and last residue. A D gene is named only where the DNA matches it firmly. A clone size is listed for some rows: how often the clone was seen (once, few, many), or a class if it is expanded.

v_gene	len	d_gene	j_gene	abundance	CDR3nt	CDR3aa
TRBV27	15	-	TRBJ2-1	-	TGTGCCAGCAGTTTATCCCGAGCGGCCTACAATGAGCAGTTCTTC	CASSLSRAAYNEQFF
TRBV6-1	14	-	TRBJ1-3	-	TGTGCCAGCAGTGAAGTGGGGGTTGGAAACACCATATATTTT	CASSEVGVGNTIYF
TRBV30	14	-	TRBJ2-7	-	TGTGCCTGGAGCCCTCCAACTTTATCCTACGAGCAGTACTTC	CAWSPPTLSYEQYF
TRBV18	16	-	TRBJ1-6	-	TGTGCCAGCTCACCACCGAGTACACGGGGTAATTCACCCCTCCACTTT	CASSPPSTRGNSPLHF
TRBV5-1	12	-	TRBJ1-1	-	TGCGCCAGCAGCTTGGGCGACACTGAAGCTTTCTTT	CASSLGDTEAFF
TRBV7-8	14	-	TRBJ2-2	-	TGTGCCAGCAGCCTAACAGTGAACACCGGGGAGCTGTTTTTT	CASSLTVNTGELFF
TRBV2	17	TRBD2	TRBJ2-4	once	TGTGCCAGCAAGCCCCTAGCGGGGGGGAGGGCCAAAAACATTCAGTACTTC	CASKPLAGGRAKNIQYF
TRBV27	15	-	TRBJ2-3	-	TGTGCCAGCAGCATTATGCAGGGCGGGCCCGATACGCAGTATTTT	CASSIMQGGPDTQYF
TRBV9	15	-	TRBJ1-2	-	TGTGCCAGCAGCGTAGGGAGGGGCGCAGGCTATGGCTACACCTTC	CASSVGRGAGYGYTF
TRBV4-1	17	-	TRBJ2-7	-	TGCGCCAGCAGCCAAGAACAGGCTGGGGCGGGACTTTACGAGCAGTACTTC	CASSQEQAGAGLYEQYF
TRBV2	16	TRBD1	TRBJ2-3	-	TGTGCCAGCAGTATGTTGGGGACAGAGAGCACAGATACGCAGTATTTT	CASSMLGTESTDTQYF
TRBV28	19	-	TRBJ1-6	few	TGTGCCAGCAGTCCCACCCGGGCCAAGAGGCTCCCATATAATTCACCCCTCCACTTT	CASSPTRAKRLPYNSPLHF
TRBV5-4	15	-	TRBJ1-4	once	TGTGCCAGCAGCGGAGGAGAGCCAACTAATGAAAAACTGTTTTTT	CASSGGEPTNEKLFF
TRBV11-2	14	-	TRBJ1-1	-	TGTGCCAGCAGCTTAGGACAGAGGGTCACTGAAGCTTTCTTT	CASSLGQRVTEAFF
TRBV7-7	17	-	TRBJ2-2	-	TGTGCTAGCAGCTTAGCACCCGGCAGCGCGAACACCGGGGAGCTGTTTTTT	CASSLAPGSANTGELFF
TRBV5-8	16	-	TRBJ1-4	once	TGTGCCAGCAGCTTGGTTCTCACGGCAACTAATGAAAAACTGTTTTTT	CASSLVLTATNEKLFF
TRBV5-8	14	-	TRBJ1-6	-	TGTGCCAGCAGCTTGGAGGGAGGGGAGACACCCCTCCACTTT	CASSLEGGETPLHF
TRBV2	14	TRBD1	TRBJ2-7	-	TGTGCCACCAAGAGGGGACAGCTTTCCTACGAGCAGTACTTC	CATKRGQLSYEQYF
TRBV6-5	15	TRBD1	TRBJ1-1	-	TGTGCCAGCCAGTTAATACAGGGGGGAGGAACTGAAGCTTTCTTT	CASQLIQGGGTEAFF
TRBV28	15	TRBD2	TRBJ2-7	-	TGTGCCAGCAGTTCCCCAAGCGGGGGCGCCTACGAGCAGTACTTC	CASSSPSGGAYEQYF
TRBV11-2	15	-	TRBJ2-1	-	TGTGCCAGCAGCCTCGACGCGTTGTACTACAATGAGCAGTTCTTC	CASSLDALYYNEQFF
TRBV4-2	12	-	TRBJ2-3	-	TGTGCCAGCAGCCAAGCTGGAGATACGCAGTATTTT	CASSQAGDTQYF
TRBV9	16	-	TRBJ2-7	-	TGTGCCAGCAGCGCCCGGGAGGACAGGGACTCCTACGAGCAGTACTTC	CASSAREDRDSYEQYF
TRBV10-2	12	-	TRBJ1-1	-	TGCGCCAGCAGTGACTCAGGGTCTGAAGCTTTCTTT	CASSDSGSEAFF
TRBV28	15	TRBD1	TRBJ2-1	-	TGTGCCAGTTCCTGGGGGACAGGGTGGATCGATGAGCAGTTCTTC	CASSWGTGWIDEQFF
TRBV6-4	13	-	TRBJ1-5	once	TGTGCCAGCAGCCGGGCCTTAAATCAGCCCCAGCATTTT	CASSRALNQPQHF
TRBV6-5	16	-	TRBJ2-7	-	TGTGCCAGCAGTTACGAGTTCGTCGACAGATTTTCCGAGCAGTACTTC	CASSYEFVDRFSEQYF
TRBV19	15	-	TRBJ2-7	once	TGTGCCAGTAGTATAGTTGGAGGGGTGGCCTACGAGCAGTACTTC	CASSIVGGVAYEQYF
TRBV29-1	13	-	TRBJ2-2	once	TGCAGCGTTGACAGGGGTGGGACCGGGGAGCTGTTTTTT	CSVDRGGTGELFF
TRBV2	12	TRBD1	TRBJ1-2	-	TGTGCCAGCAGGGACAGGGGCGGAGGCTACACCTTC	CASRDRGGGYTF
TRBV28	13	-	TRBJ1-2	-	TGTGCCAGCAGTTTGGGGGGACGAGATGGCTACACCTTC	CASSLGGRDGYTF
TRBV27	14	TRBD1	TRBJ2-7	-	TGTGCCAGCAGACCCACCGGGACAGTATACGAGCAGTACTTC	CASRPTGTVYEQYF
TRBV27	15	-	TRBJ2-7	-	TGTGCCAGCAGTGGCCCCGGGGGCCGGCTATACGAGCAGTACTTC	CASSGPGGRLYEQYF
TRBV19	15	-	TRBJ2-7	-	TGTGCCAGTACTCCTGAGGGGGGTTCCTCTTACGAGCAGTACTTC	CASTPEGGSSYEQYF
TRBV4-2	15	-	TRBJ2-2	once	TGTGCCAGCAGCCAAAGATGGGGCGGGTCCGGGGAGCTGTTTTTT	CASSQRWGGSGELFF
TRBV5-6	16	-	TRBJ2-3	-	TGTGCCAGCAGCTTGTTCACAGGGCGGAGCACAGATACGCAGTATTTT	CASSLFTGRSTDTQYF
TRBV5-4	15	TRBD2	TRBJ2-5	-	TGTGCCAGCAGCTTTCTAGCGGGAGGAGGTGAGACCCAGTACTTC	CASSFLAGGGETQYF